What follows are 8 T cell receptor beta chains derived from one specimen sequenced in a study of radiation and T cells in renal cell carcinoma. Some clones are missing from TCRdb's copy, which holds only in-frame ones; the method was immunoSEQ multiplex PCR. This table has 94,000 or so clones, over 65% appearing once. Time point noted: baseline pretreatment blood. Treatment: 15 Gy SBRT to primary tumor, nephrectomy 4 weeks later. The sequences come from blood, collected from a patient whose treatment included radiotherapy and nephrectomy. The receptor set was obtained from a man between 60 and 75 years old with renal cell carcinoma.

The sample holds a few counts of this clone. The rearrangement links TRBV7-2 to TRBJ1-2, with 8 bases fitting TRBD1. The CDR3 length is 16 residues. The V and J ends lost 1 base and 3 bases, in that order; junction bases with no gene match: 7. Germline CDR1 and CDR2: SGHTA and FQGNSA. The CDR3 DNA follows: TGTGCCAGCAGCTTAGTATCCGGGACAGGCGACTATGGCTACACCTTC. This codes for CASSLVSGTGDYGYTF.

The J gene is TRBJ2-2, the V gene TRBV14, with D possibly TRBD2 on 6 matching bases. This CDR3 has 17 residues. Germline V gene sequence: CDR1 SGHDN, CDR2 FVKESK. Trimming left V 6 bases short and J 4 bases short, with 21 bases between. In DNA form, the CDR3 reads TGTGCCAGCAGATCAACTTCGGGGGTATCGGTCACCGGGGAGCTGTTTTTT. Amino acid sequence: CASRSTSGVSVTGELFF.

The chain links TRBV6-6 to TRBJ2-7; 11 bases agree with TRBD2. Germline loops: CDR1 MNHNY, CDR2 SVGAGI (reference sequence). Trimming removed 6 bases from V and 1 base from J; junction bases left unmatched: 5. The CDR3 contains 15 residues. CDR3 DNA: TGTGCCAGCAGCCGTACTAGCGGGGGATCCTACGAGCAGTACTTC. It codes for CASSRTSGGSYEQYF.

The rearrangement joins TRBV27 to TRBJ1-5; D is unclear. The ends were cut back, 0 bases at V and 1 base at J, with 7 bases in the middle. Per germline, CDR1 MNHEY and CDR2 SMNVEV (reference sequence). CDR3 length equals 15 residues. The chain's CDR3 is CASSLSMDSNQPQHF. The CDR3 DNA follows: TGTGCCAGCAGTTTATCGATGGACAGCAATCAGCCCCAGCATTTT.

Points on this clone: One end of the junction varies from germline; a read error may be responsible. The chain uses TRBV27 and TRBJ1-1; D might be TRBD1 (5 bases). The CDR3 consists of 15 residues. Germline V gene sequence: CDR1 MNHEY, CDR2 SMNVEV (reference sequence). The CDR3: CASSLLGGQDAVQTF. The CDR3 nucleotides read TGTGCCAGCAGTTTATTGGGGGGTCAGGATGCGGTACAGACTTTC.

The chain recombines TRBV19 with TRBJ1-5; TRBD1 matches at 8 bases. V lost 9 bases, J lost 5 bases, and 9 bases stayed unmatched. Germline V gene sequence: CDR1 LNHDA, CDR2 SQIVND (reference sequence). CDR3 length equals 14 residues. The CDR3 is CASWTGIEHQPQHF. The CDR3 bases are TGTGCCAGCTGGACAGGGATAGAGCATCAGCCCCAGCATTTT. The whole variable domain, filled in from reference TRBV19 and TRBJ1-5, reads DGGITQSPKYLFRKEGQNVTLSCEQNLNHDAMYWYRQDPGQGLRLIYYSQIVNDFQKGDIAEGYSVSREKKESFPLTVTSAQKNPTAFYLCASWTGIEHQPQHFGDGTRLSIL.

The chain links TRBV27 to TRBJ2-7, with TRBD1 matching over 10 bases. V trimming: 9 bases; J trimming: 1 base; junction bases outside the gene matches: 0. CDR3 length: 12 amino acids. Germline V gene lookup returns CDR1 MNHEY and CDR2 SMNVEV (reference sequence). CDR3 bases: TGTGCCAGGGACAGGGGGTCCTACGAGCAGTACTTC. This translates into CARDRGSYEQYF.

This clone was counted once. The gene calls are TRBV4-1 and TRBJ2-6; D is possibly TRBD1 (5 bases). Germline loops: CDR1 MGHRA, CDR2 YSYEKL. CDR3 length: 18 residues. V was shortened by 3 bases and J by 0 bases, with 15 bases between the two germline ends. The CDR3 DNA reads as TGCGCCAGCAGCCAGCTGGACATGCTACACTCTGGGGCCAACGTCCTGACTTTC. Translating it yields CASSQLDMLHSGANVLTF.